Given below is one T cell receptor (beta chain) in context. Original analysis: Reference gene primer amplification gave estimated nucleated cell counts. Clones were read by immunoSEQ multiplex PCR, and TCRdb kept only the in-frame ones, dropping some. The V and J calls and clone size come from that table; D and trimming were worked out from the DNA. The table shows some 510,000 clones, with over 75% occurring only once. This record comes from a study of blood T cell repertoires in COVID-19. As for the study in general: Acute and convalescent COVID-19 samples came from the United States, Italy and Spain.

V was pared by 3 bases and J by 0 bases, with 3 bases between. The CDR3 runs to 13 residues. The germline V gene has CDR1 SGHVS and CDR2 FQNEAQ. Enrolled through a virtual design, the participants were between 18 and 89 years of age and came from approximately 25 US areas. Symptom resolution, clearance, or two negative PCRs marked the recovered donors of Cohort 3. This chain joins TRBV7-8 and TRBJ1-3; D is unresolved. The sequence was obtained from a woman aged 35 to 49 who had recovered from COVID-19. Sequencing was performed on PBMCs or T cells enriched from blood (not recorded which). The CDR3 reads CASSLSSGNTIYF. As DNA, the CDR3 is TGTGCCAGCAGCTTGAGCTCTGGAAACACCATATATTTT.